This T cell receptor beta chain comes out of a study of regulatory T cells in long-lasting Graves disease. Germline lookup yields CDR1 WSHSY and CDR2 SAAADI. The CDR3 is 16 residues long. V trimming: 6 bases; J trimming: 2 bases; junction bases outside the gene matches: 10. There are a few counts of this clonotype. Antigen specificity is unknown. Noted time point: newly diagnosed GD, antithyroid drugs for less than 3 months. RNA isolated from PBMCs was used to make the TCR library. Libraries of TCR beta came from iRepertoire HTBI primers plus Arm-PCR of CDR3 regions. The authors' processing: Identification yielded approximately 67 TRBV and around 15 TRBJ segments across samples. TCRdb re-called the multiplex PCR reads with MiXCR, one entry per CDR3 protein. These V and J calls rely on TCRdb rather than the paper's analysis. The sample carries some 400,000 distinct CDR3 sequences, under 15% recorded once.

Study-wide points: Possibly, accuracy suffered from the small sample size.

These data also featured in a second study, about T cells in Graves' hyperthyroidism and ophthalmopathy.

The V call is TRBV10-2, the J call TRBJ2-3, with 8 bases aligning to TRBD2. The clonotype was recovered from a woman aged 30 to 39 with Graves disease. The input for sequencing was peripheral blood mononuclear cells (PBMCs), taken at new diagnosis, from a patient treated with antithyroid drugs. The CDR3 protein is CASSAKLAENTDTQYF. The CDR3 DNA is TGCGCCAGCAGCGCCAAACTAGCGGAGAACACAGATACGCAGTATTTT.